This TCR beta chain comes out of a study of cytomegalovirus exposure and HLA in healthy donors. For the study at large: In terms of ancestry, the Caucasian-associated cluster contained 75% to 90% of the 300 to 400 genotyped donors.

As regards this clone: The antigen is unknown.

The CDR3 length is 16 residues. Trimming took off 2 bases at V and 6 bases at J, with 20 bases between the two ends. Germline V gene lookup returns CDR1 MNHEY and CDR2 SMNVEV (reference sequence). Both 60 Vbeta primers and 13 Jbeta primers went into the PCR. Original processing methods: Unique TCR beta chains totaled some 78 million in a later count, with 8.5 million to 12 million of them shared. Profiling relied on immunoSEQ multiplex PCR, and the TCRdb table lists in-frame clones only, not all of them. V, J and clone size are taken as reported in that table, and D and trimming were inferred from the DNA itself. The table has a few hundred thousand clones, roughly four fifths seen once. Points from the study as a whole: According to an earlier analysis, most TCR beta V segments yielded productive rearrangements about 90% or about 30% of the time. A later examination showed that TCR association rates differed by HLA locus, with DRB1 most and HLA-C fewest.

The chain uses TRBV27 and TRBJ2-7; D perhaps matches TRBD2 (5 bases). The source material was PBMCs. The TCR was taken from a woman aged 40 to 50 in good health and CMV-seropositive. The chain's CDR3 is CASSLILTAGGSEQYF. Written as DNA, the CDR3 is TGTGCCAGCAGTTTAATCCTAACTGCCGGTGGGAGCGAGCAGTACTTC.